This entry lists 9 T cell receptor beta chains sequenced from one sample in a study of T cells expressing NK-cell markers. TCRdb reprocessed the 5' RACE reads; each CDR3 protein has one entry and no DNA is given. Recorded for this sample: about 15,000 distinct CDR3 sequences. Specimen: blood T cells: a sorted CD56 or NKG2C T cell subset, CD4+ or CD8+ T cells, or bulk PBMC T cells (not recorded which). These receptor sequences come from a man aged 18-70 years in good health.

This chain uses TRBV7-8 with TRBJ2-2; TCRdb lists TRBD1, though no DNA is available to test this call. Germline V CDR1 and CDR2: SGHVS, FQNEAQ. The length of the CDR3 is 14 residues. CDR3 amino acids: CASRQGPGTGELFF.

V usage is TRBV20-1 and J usage is TRBJ2-5; no DNA is available, so the TRBD2 call from TCRdb remains unchecked. Looked up from germline, CDR1 is DFQATT and CDR2 is SNEGSKA (reference sequence). The CDR3 spans 13 residues. The chain's CDR3 is CSSEGLNRWSQYF.

The gene calls are TRBV20-1 and TRBJ2-7; TCRdb names TRBD2, which stays unverified in the absence of DNA. Germline V gives CDR1 DFQATT, CDR2 SNEGSKA (reference sequence). The CDR3 runs to 16 residues. This CDR3 is CSARTSGSLTPYEQYF.

V is TRBV20-1 and J is TRBJ2-1; TCRdb selects TRBD2, and the lack of DNA leaves this call unchecked. Germline V gives CDR1 DFQATT, CDR2 SNEGSKA (reference sequence). The CDR3 extends over 14 amino acids. This CDR3 reads CSARTSGGAIGQFF.

The chain employs TRBV5-6 and TRBJ1-1; TCRdb selects TRBD1, and the lack of DNA leaves this call unchecked. Per germline, CDR1 SGHDT and CDR2 YYEEEE. The CDR3 runs to 16 residues. CDR3 region: CASSSKPRGIDTEAFF.

The chain is built from TRBV29-1 and TRBJ1-4. From germline, CDR1 is SQVTM and CDR2 ANQGSEA. The CDR3 contains 13 residues. CDR3 sequence reads: CSVEGGVVEKLFF. Complete variable domain (other parts from reference TRBV29-1 and TRBJ1-4): SAVISQKPSRDICQRGTSLTIQCQVDSQVTMMFWYRQQPGQSLTLIATANQGSEATYESGFVIDKFPISRPNLTFSTLTVSNMSPEDSSIYLCSVEGGVVEKLFFGSGTQLSVL.

This chain uses TRBV7-8 with TRBJ2-1. The CDR3 is made up of 15 amino acids. Per germline, CDR1 SGHVS and CDR2 FQNEAQ. CDR3: CASSLAGAPYNEQFF.

The chain links TRBV7-6 to TRBJ1-5. Germline loops: CDR1 SGHVS, CDR2 FNYEAQ. The CDR3 sequence is 14 residues long. The CDR3 spells CASSLAGYNQPQHF.

This rearrangement joins TRBV10-3 to TRBJ2-6; no DNA is available, so the TRBD1 call from TCRdb remains unchecked. The CDR3 runs 16 residues. CDR1 and CDR2 (germline): ENHRY, SYGVKD. The CDR3 here is CAISESAGPGANVLTF.